This T cell receptor (beta chain) was observed in a study of T cell responses to AZD1222 COVID-19 vaccine. Points from the study as a whole: Spike-specific TCR breadth and depth were elevated following two AZD1222 doses. The donor group comprised mostly white British people and more females; the analysis possibly underestimated clonal diversity.

Clones were sequenced by immunoSEQ multiplex PCR, and TCRdb holds only the in-frame ones, with some missing. The repertoire has under 150,000 clones, approximately 86% of them found once; the top ten carry 2.5% to 3%. The junction had 13 bases not matched to a gene; V was cut back by 2 bases and J by 7 bases. CDR3 length equals 17 residues. From germline, CDR1 is LNHDA and CDR2 SQIVND (reference sequence). On this clone itself: Its antigen is currently unknown.

The sample here was peripheral blood, taken 28 days after the second AZD1222 dose. This receptor was obtained from an adult who received the AZD1222 COVID-19 vaccine. The chain recombines TRBV19 with TRBJ1-5, with TRBD1 identical over 8 bases. The DNA for the CDR3 is TGTGCCAGTAGTATAACTCGGGACAGGCACGGGGGGCAGCCCCAGCATTTT. Its protein is CASSITRDRHGGQPQHF.